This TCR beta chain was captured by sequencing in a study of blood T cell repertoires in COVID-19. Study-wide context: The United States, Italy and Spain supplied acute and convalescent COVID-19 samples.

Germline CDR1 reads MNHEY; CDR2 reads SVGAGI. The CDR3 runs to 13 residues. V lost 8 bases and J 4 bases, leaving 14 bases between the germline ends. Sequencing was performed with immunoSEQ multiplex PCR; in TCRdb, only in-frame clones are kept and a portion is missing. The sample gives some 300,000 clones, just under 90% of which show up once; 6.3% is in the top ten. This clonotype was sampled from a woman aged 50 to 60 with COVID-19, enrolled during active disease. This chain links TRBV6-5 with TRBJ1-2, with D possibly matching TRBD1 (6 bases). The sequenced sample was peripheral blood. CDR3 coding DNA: TGTGCCAGCCTAGATGGGACACTCTATGGCTACACCTTC. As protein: CASLDGTLYGYTF.